The 6 T cell receptor beta chains given below trace back to one sample, sequenced in a study of shared clonotypes between healthy human individuals. Using immunoSEQ multiplex PCR, the repertoire was profiled, and TCRdb retains in-frame clones only, with some absent. The sample includes more than 900,000 clones, 75% to 80% of them seen just once. Input material: memory CD4+ T cells from PBMCs. Subset: CD45RA-negative fraction. The receptors derive from a man in his late teens or twenties in good health. Some clones in this sample may be carry-over from other donors' samples.

The chain joins TRBV6-5 to TRBJ1-2; no firm D call. Trimming took 6 bases from V and 4 from J, leaving 12 bases between them. This CDR3 is built from 13 residues. CDR1 MNHEY and CDR2 SVGAGI come from the germline V gene. The CDR3: CASRPEDGYGYTF. The DNA for the CDR3 is TGTGCCAGCAGGCCCGAGGACGGCTATGGCTACACCTTC.

This clone has ten or more counts. The V gene is TRBV19, the J gene TRBJ1-5; a weak D match, TRBD1 (5 bases). Germline loops: CDR1 LNHDA, CDR2 SQIVND (reference sequence). Trimming pared 0 bases from V and 10 bases from J, leaving 13 bases between. The CDR3 is 14 amino acids. CDR3 sequence reads: CASSIDRDLKPQHF. CDR3 nucleotides: TGTGCCAGTAGTATAGACAGGGACTTGAAACCCCAGCATTTT.

This rearrangement joins TRBV15 to TRBJ2-7; D is uncertain. CDR1 LNHNV and CDR2 YYDKDF come from the germline V gene (reference sequence). Trimming pared 2 bases from V and 5 bases from J, leaving 19 bases between. The CDR3 loop spans 16 amino acids. The CDR3 DNA is TGTGCCACCAGCAGAACTCAGAGCCGGTTTTTCGACGAGCAGTACTTC. Translation gives CATSRTQSRFFDEQYF.

This clone was counted a single time. V and J are TRBV2 and TRBJ2-7, with 13 bases lining up with TRBD2. In germline, CDR1 is SNHLY, CDR2 FYNNEI. The CDR3 loop spans 14 amino acids. J gave up 5 bases and V 7 bases, and 5 bases lay outside the gene matches. This chain's CDR3 is CASIGLAGANEQYF. The DNA for the CDR3 is TGTGCCAGCATCGGACTAGCGGGAGCGAACGAGCAGTACTTC. Full variable domain (remainder filled in from reference TRBV2 and TRBJ2-7): EPEVTQTPSHQVTQMGQEVILRCVPISNHLYFYWYRQILGQKVEFLVSFYNNEISEKSEIFDDQFSVERPDGSNFTLKIRSTKLEDSAMYFCASIGLAGANEQYFGPGTRLTVT.

The rearrangement joins TRBV6-5 to TRBJ1-2, with D possibly TRBD1 on 6 matching bases. The CDR3 runs to 13 residues. V lost 5 bases to trimming and J lost 7 bases, with 14 bases between them. Germline V gene lookup returns CDR1 MNHEY and CDR2 SVGAGI. The chain's CDR3 is CASSHGLQGGYTF. The CDR3 nucleotides are TGTGCCAGCAGTCACGGGCTACAGGGTGGCTACACCTTC.

This clone came up once. This chain links TRBV5-1 with TRBJ2-2; weak D call: TRBD1 (5 bases). The CDR3 runs to 15 residues. V lost 1 base to trimming and J lost 6 bases, with 13 bases between them. Germline loops: CDR1 SGHRS, CDR2 YFSETQ. The CDR3, as DNA: TGCGCCAGCAGCTTGCCTAGGGGCTCGGCCGGGGAGCTGTTTTTT. Encoded protein: CASSLPRGSAGELFF.